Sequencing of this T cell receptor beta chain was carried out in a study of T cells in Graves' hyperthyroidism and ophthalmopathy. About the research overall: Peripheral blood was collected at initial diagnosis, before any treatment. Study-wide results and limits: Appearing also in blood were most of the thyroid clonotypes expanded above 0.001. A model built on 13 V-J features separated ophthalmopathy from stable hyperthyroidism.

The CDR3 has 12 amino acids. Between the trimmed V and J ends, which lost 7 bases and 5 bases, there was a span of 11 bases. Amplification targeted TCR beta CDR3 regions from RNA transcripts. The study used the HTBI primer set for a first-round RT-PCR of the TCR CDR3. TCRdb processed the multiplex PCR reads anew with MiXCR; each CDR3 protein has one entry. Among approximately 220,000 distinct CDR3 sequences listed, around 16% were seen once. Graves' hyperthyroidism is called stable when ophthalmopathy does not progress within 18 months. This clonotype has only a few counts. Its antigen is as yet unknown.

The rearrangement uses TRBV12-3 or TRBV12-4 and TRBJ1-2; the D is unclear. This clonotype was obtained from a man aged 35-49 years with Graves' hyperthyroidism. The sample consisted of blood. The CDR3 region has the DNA TGTGCCAGCACCAGACGGGGTTATGGCTACACCTTC. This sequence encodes CASTRRGYGYTF.